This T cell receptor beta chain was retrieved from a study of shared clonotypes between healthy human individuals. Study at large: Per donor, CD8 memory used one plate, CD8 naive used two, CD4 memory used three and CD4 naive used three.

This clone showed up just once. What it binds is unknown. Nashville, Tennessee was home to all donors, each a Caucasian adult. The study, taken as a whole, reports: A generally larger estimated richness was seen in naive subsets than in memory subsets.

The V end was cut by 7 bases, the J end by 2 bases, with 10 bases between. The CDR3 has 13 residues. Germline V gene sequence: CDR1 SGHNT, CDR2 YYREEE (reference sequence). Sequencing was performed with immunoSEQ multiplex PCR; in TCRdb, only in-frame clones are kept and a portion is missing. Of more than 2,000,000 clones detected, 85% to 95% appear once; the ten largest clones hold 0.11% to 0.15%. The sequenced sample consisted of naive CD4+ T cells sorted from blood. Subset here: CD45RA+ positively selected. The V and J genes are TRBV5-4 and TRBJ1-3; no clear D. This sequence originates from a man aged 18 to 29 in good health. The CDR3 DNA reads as TGTGCCAGCGGTATATGGGCTGGAAACACCATATATTTT. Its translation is CASGIWAGNTIYF.